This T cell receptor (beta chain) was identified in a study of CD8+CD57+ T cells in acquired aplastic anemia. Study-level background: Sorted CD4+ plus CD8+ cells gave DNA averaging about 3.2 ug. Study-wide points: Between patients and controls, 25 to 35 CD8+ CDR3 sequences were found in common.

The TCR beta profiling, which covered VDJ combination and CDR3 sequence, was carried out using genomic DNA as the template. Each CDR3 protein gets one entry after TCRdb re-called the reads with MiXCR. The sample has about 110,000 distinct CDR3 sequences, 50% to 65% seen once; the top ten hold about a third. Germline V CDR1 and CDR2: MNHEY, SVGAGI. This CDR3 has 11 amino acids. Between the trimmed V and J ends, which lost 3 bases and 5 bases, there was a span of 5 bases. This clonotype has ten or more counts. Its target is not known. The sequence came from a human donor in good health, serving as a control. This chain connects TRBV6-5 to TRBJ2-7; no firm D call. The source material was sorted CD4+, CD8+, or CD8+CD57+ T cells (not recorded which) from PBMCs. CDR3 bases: TGTGCCAGCAGTTATGGGGACGAGCAGTACTTC. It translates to CASSYGDEQYF.